A single sample gave rise to the 10 T cell receptor beta chains below, sequenced in a study of graft-versus-host responses after intestinal transplantation. No antigen is known for these receptors. The method was immunoSEQ multiplex PCR; TCRdb's version includes in-frame clones alone and lacks a portion of them. The sample contains around 49,000 clones, about 89% of which appear only once. The sample in question was unstimulated CD4+ T cells sorted from spleen or lymph node cells, obtained before transplant. These receptors all come from a human donor who was the organ donor for an intestinal transplant.

The CDR3 DNA is TGTGCCACCAGCATACAGACCTCCTACGAGCAGTACTTC. The encoded protein is CATSIQTSYEQYF. This chain joins TRBV15 and TRBJ2-7; D gene uncertain. The CDR3 is 13 residues long. V was shortened by 4 bases and J by 0 bases, with 7 bases between the two germline ends. Germline CDR1 and CDR2: LNHNV and YYDKDF (reference sequence).

This clone was seen once. The chain uses TRBV2 and TRBJ2-3; the D gene is possibly TRBD2 (5 bases). V lost 3 bases and J lost 2, with 12 bases in between. In germline, CDR1 is SNHLY, CDR2 FYNNEI. The length of the CDR3 is 15 residues. The CDR3 DNA sequence: TGTGCCAGCAGTGATGATCTAGCCTACACAGATACGCAGTATTTT. As protein: CASSDDLAYTDTQYF.

The chain recombines TRBV5-4 with TRBJ1-2; TRBD1 matches 8 bases. The CDR3 extends over 13 amino acids. Losses at the gene ends were 4 bases for V and 8 bases for J; bases not matched to a gene: 7. Germline V gene sequence: CDR1 SGHNT, CDR2 YYREEE (reference sequence). The CDR3 here is CASSEQQGDGYTF. CDR3 coding DNA: TGTGCCAGCAGCGAACAACAGGGGGACGGCTACACCTTC. Full variable domain (missing parts from reference TRBV5-4 and TRBJ1-2): ETGVTQSPTHLIKTRGQQVTLRCSSQSGHNTVSWYQQALGQGPQFIFQYYREEENGRGNFPPRFSGLQFPNYSSELNVNALELDDSALYLCASSEQQGDGYTFGSGTRLTVV.

The CDR3: CAWSRDRNDQPQHF. The CDR3 nucleotides are TGTGCCTGGAGCAGGGACAGGAACGATCAGCCCCAGCATTTT. This rearrangement joins TRBV30 to TRBJ1-5; 8 nucleotides match TRBD1. Trimming took 3 bases from V and 5 from J; bases not matched to a gene: 6. CDR3 length equals 14 residues. Germline CDR1 and CDR2: GTSNPN and SVGIG (reference sequence).

CDR3 nucleotides: TGTGCCAGCAGTCGAGGGCTGGGGAACTACGAGCAGTACTTC. Its translation is CASSRGLGNYEQYF. The chain links TRBV27 to TRBJ2-7, with D perhaps TRBD2 (5 bases). Germline loops: CDR1 MNHEY, CDR2 SMNVEV (reference sequence). V lost 5 bases to trimming and J lost 3 bases, with 14 bases between them. The CDR3 extends over 14 amino acids.

V usage is TRBV7-6 and J usage is TRBJ2-1; 8 bases match TRBD2. CDR1 is SGHVS, CDR2 FNYEAQ, per germline. CDR3 size: 16 residues. V trimming: 5 bases; J trimming: 8 bases; junction bases outside the gene matches: 14. The CDR3 here is CASSEGTRVLKDEQFF. Here the CDR3 DNA reads TGTGCCAGCAGCGAAGGGACTAGAGTTCTGAAGGATGAGCAGTTCTTC. Using reference TRBV7-6 and TRBJ2-1 for the parts outside the CDR3, the full variable domain is GAGVSQSPRYKVTKRGQDVALRCDPISGHVSLYWYRQALGQGPEFLTYFNYEAQQDKSGLPNDRFSAERPEGSISTLTIQRTEQRDSAMYRCASSEGTRVLKDEQFFGPGTRLTVL.

CDR3 amino acids: CASILRRLENEQYF. The CDR3 region has the DNA TGTGCCAGCATCCTAAGGCGGCTAGAAAACGAGCAGTACTTC. The chain joins TRBV6-1 to TRBJ2-7; D ambiguous. V dropped 7 bases and J dropped 5 bases, with 18 bases sitting between them. Germline V gene data show CDR1 as MNHNS and CDR2 as SASEGT. The CDR3 contains 14 residues.

This clone was seen only once. V usage is TRBV28 and J usage is TRBJ2-4; D is ambiguous. With 10 bases removed from V and 7 bases from J, the gap between germline ends came to 17 bases. This CDR3 has 13 amino acids. Per the germline V gene, CDR1 is MDHEN and CDR2 is SYDVKM. The CDR3 protein is CATSLSKYNIQYF. The CDR3 DNA follows: TGTGCCACCTCACTGTCGAAGTACAACATTCAGTACTTC.

The CDR3: CASSQGQGNYGYTF. CDR3 DNA sequence: TGCGCCAGCAGCCAGGGACAGGGAAATTATGGCTACACCTTC. This chain links TRBV5-1 with TRBJ1-2; 9 bases are shared with TRBD1. J lost 5 bases, V lost 4 bases, and 6 bases had no gene match. The CDR3 runs 14 residues. Germline lookup yields CDR1 SGHRS and CDR2 YFSETQ.

This clone was counted a few times. J is TRBJ1-5 and V is TRBV15; D ambiguous. The CDR3 totals 14 residues. Germline CDR1 is LNHNV and CDR2 is YYDKDF (reference sequence). The V end was cut by 1 base, the J end by 4 bases, with 8 bases between. In DNA form, the CDR3 reads TGTGCCACCAGCAGAGGGCGGTCAAATCAGCCCCAGCATTTT. Its translation is CATSRGRSNQPQHF.